These 10 T cell receptor beta chains were all obtained from the same sample, sequenced in a study of blood T cell repertoires in COVID-19. The method was immunoSEQ multiplex PCR; TCRdb's version includes in-frame clones alone and lacks a portion of them. Of fewer than 500,000 clones detected, around nine tenths appear once; the ten largest clones hold 1.5% to 2%. Material: PBMCs or T cells enriched from blood (not recorded which). The source is a woman aged 18-35 years with acute COVID-19.

V gene TRBV28 combines with J gene TRBJ1-2, with TRBD1 matching 7 bases. The germline V gene has CDR1 MDHEN and CDR2 SYDVKM. Losses at the gene ends were 7 bases for V and 6 bases for J; bases not matched to a gene: 17. CDR3 length: 16 amino acids. This CDR3 reads CASTPGGTGSRNGYTF. CDR3 nucleotides: TGTGCCAGCACCCCAGGGGGGACGGGGAGTAGGAATGGCTACACCTTC.

The gene calls are TRBV28 and TRBJ2-7; TRBD1 matches 8 bases. The CDR3 extends over 13 amino acids. J lost 7 bases, V lost 7 bases, and 9 bases had no gene match. Germline V gives CDR1 MDHEN, CDR2 SYDVKM. For the CDR3, the DNA is TGTGCCAGCATAGGGCAGGGGGCAGGGGAGCAGTACTTC. Its translation: CASIGQGAGEQYF.

V gene TRBV3-1 (or the pseudogene TRBV3-2) combines with J gene TRBJ2-7; D gene ambiguous. V lost 4 bases, J lost 9 bases, and 22 bases lay in between. This CDR3 spans 15 amino acids. CDR1 and CDR2 from the germline V gene are LGHDT and YNNKEL (reference sequence). The CDR3 region has the DNA TGTGCCAGCAGCCCGGGTGGTTTTGCTGGTAGCTTGCAGTACTTC. The encoded protein is CASSPGGFAGSLQYF.

The V gene is TRBV11-3, the J gene TRBJ2-7, with 7 bases identical to TRBD1. The CDR3 runs to 14 residues. Germline CDR1 reads SGHNT; CDR2 reads YENEEA. J gave up 4 bases and V 5 bases, and 8 bases lay outside the gene matches. The CDR3 loop reads CASSTDGTEYEQYF. CDR3 DNA sequence: TGTGCCAGCAGCACCGACGGGACAGAGTACGAGCAGTACTTC.

This chain connects TRBV6-6 to TRBJ1-6; no clear D. Trimming removed 6 bases from V and 6 bases from J, with 6 bases in between. The CDR3 consists of 12 residues. Germline V lookup: CDR1 MNHNY, CDR2 SVGAGI (reference sequence). CDR3 sequence reads: CASRTGNSPLHF. DNA for the CDR3: TGTGCCAGCAGGACTGGTAATTCACCCCTCCACTTT.

This clone was seen just once. The chain combines TRBV5-8 with TRBJ1-6; the match to TRBD1 covers 8 bases. V shed 1 base, J shed 7 bases, and the junction held 1 base outside the gene matches. CDR3 size: 14 residues. From germline, CDR1 is SGHTS and CDR2 YDEGEE. The CDR3 reads CASSLWDRNSPLHF. The CDR3 DNA follows: TGTGCCAGCAGCTTGTGGGACAGGAATTCACCCCTCCACTTT.

V usage is TRBV27 and J usage is TRBJ1-5; 10 bases are a match to TRBD1. J gave up 6 bases and V 5 bases, and 7 bases lay outside the gene matches. This CDR3 region has 15 residues. Germline lookup yields CDR1 MNHEY and CDR2 SMNVEV (reference sequence). The CDR3 DNA reads as TGTGCCAGCAGTCCCGGGACAGGGGACCGTCAGCCCCAGCATTTT. Translating it yields CASSPGTGDRQPQHF.

This clone appeared once. CDR3 loop: CASSLGGGMSYEQYF. CDR3 nucleotide sequence: TGTGCCAGCAGCCTAGGAGGGGGAATGTCCTACGAGCAGTACTTC. The chain has TRBV7-9 and TRBJ2-7; D may be TRBD1 or TRBD2 (6 bases each). Germline values: CDR1 SEHNR, CDR2 FQNEAQ (reference sequence). CDR3 length: 15 amino acids. Trimming removed 5 bases at V and 1 base at J, with 15 bases between.

The gene calls are TRBV7-9 and TRBJ1-5; D unresolved. V lost 1 base and J lost 0, with 7 bases in between. CDR3 length equals 15 residues. From germline, CDR1 is SEHNR and CDR2 FQNEAQ (reference sequence). The CDR3 sequence is CASSLGQNSNQPQHF. The CDR3 coding sequence is TGTGCCAGCAGCTTAGGGCAGAATAGCAATCAGCCCCAGCATTTT.

This clone was counted between two and nine times. The CDR3 DNA sequence: TGTGCCAGCAGCTCTACCCGAGCTACAGGGGCTTACACTGGGGCCAACGTCCTGACTTTC. Protein product: CASSSTRATGAYTGANVLTF. V and J are TRBV5-4 and TRBJ2-6; 7 nucleotides agree with TRBD1. The CDR3 consists of 20 residues. The J segment lost 2 bases and the V segment lost 3 bases, leaving 17 bases of the junction unmatched. The germline CDR1 and CDR2 sequences are SGHNT and YYREEE (reference sequence).